These 24 T cell receptor beta chains share one sample of origin, sequenced in a study of T cells in localized non-small cell lung cancer. Clones were sequenced by immunoSEQ multiplex PCR, and TCRdb holds only the in-frame ones, with some missing. The data contain tens of thousands of clones, roughly 86% of them seen just once; the ten biggest clones take up about 2.5%. Sequencing was performed on peripheral blood, taken before any cancer treatment. The source is a female donor over 55 with stage I squamous cell lung carcinoma.

CDR3 sequence reads: CASSLVGGSSNEKLFF. DNA for the CDR3: TGTGCCAGCAGCTTAGTTGGGGGTAGTTCTAATGAAAAACTGTTTTTT. The chain links TRBV7-8 to TRBJ1-4, with D possibly being TRBD1 (5 bases). The CDR3 consists of 16 residues. CDR1 SGHVS and CDR2 FQNEAQ come from the germline V gene. Trimming shortened V by 1 base and J by 3 bases, and 12 bases separated the two germline ends.

The V and J genes are TRBV5-1 and TRBJ1-4, with 7 nucleotides matching TRBD1. The CDR3 contains 14 residues. V was pared by 6 bases and J by 4 bases, with 6 bases of the junction left unmatched. Germline V lookup: CDR1 SGHRS, CDR2 YFSETQ. CDR3 sequence: CASTSRQGNEKLFF. CDR3 bases: TGCGCCAGCACTAGCCGACAGGGTAATGAAAAACTGTTTTTT.

This chain uses TRBV4-1 with TRBJ2-7, with TRBD2 matching 7 bases. Germline loops: CDR1 MGHRA, CDR2 YSYEKL. J gave up 2 bases and V 0 bases, and 7 bases lay outside the gene matches. This CDR3 comprises 16 residues. The CDR3, as DNA: TGCGCCAGCAGCCAAGATCCAGCTAGCGGAGCCTACGAGCAGTACTTC. This gives the protein CASSQDPASGAYEQYF.

The chain combines TRBV7-9 with TRBJ1-4; 9 nucleotides line up with TRBD1. The CDR3 runs 16 residues. CDR1 and CDR2 (germline): SEHNR, FQNEAQ (reference sequence). With V trimmed by 0 bases and J by 8 bases, 7 bases remained unmatched. CDR3 sequence (DNA): TGTGCCAGCAGCTTAGCGCGGGGGACAGGGCTGGAAAAACTGTTTTTT. Translated: CASSLARGTGLEKLFF.

The V and J genes are TRBV4-2 and TRBJ1-4, with D hard to call. In germline, CDR1 is LGHNA, CDR2 YNFKEQ. The CDR3 has 15 residues. The ends were cut back, 5 bases at V and 8 bases at J, with 18 bases in the middle. This CDR3 reads CASSVREPRGEKLFF. The CDR3, as DNA: TGTGCCAGCAGCGTTCGGGAGCCTCGAGGGGAAAAACTGTTTTTT.

This chain joins TRBV7-6 and TRBJ2-1, with TRBD2 matching over 7 bases. There are 17 residues in the CDR3. Germline V gene data show CDR1 as SGHVS and CDR2 as FNYEAQ. J lost 7 bases, V lost 2 bases, and 14 bases had no gene match. The CDR3 DNA is TGTGCCAGCAGCTTACGGTCAATAGTGCGGGAGATGAATGAGCAGTTCTTC. Protein product: CASSLRSIVREMNEQFF.

This sequence joins TRBV5-1 and TRBJ1-1; unclear D gene. This CDR3 comprises 11 residues. Germline V gene sequence: CDR1 SGHRS, CDR2 YFSETQ. With 6 bases removed from V and 4 bases from J, the gap between germline ends came to 7 bases. DNA for the CDR3: TGCGCCAGCACCGCGGGCACTGAAGCTTTCTTT. Amino acid sequence: CASTAGTEAFF. Full variable domain (missing parts from reference TRBV5-1 and TRBJ1-1): KAGVTQTPRYLIKTRGQQVTLSCSPISGHRSVSWYQQTPGQGLQFLFEYFSETQRNKGNFPGRFSGRQFSNSRSEMNVSTLELGDSALYLCASTAGTEAFFGQGTRLTVV.

V usage is TRBV6-5 and J usage is TRBJ1-5, with a possible D match to TRBD1 (5 bases). The length of the CDR3 is 14 residues. V lost 5 bases, J lost 4 bases, and 12 bases lay in between. Germline CDR1 is MNHEY and CDR2 is SVGAGI. The CDR3 protein is CASSRGNSNQPQHF. The CDR3 DNA reads as TGTGCCAGCAGTCGGGGGAACAGTAATCAGCCCCAGCATTTT.

CDR3 amino acids: CASSLGTRVNTEAFF. Written as DNA, the CDR3 is TGTGCCAGCAGCTTAGGCACAAGGGTGAACACTGAAGCTTTCTTT. The chain uses TRBV11-3 and TRBJ1-1; no firm D call. Germline loops: CDR1 SGHNT, CDR2 YENEEA. Trimming took 1 base from V and 0 from J, leaving 9 bases between them. The CDR3 is 15 residues long.

This chain joins TRBV6-1 and TRBJ1-2; a possible D gene is TRBD1 (6 bases). The CDR3 totals 14 residues. Trimming stripped 5 bases from V and 7 bases from J, with 17 bases between. Germline V lookup: CDR1 MNHNS, CDR2 SASEGT. As DNA, the CDR3 is TGTGCCAGCAGTCTGGTCCGGGGGCAACGTGGCTACACCTTC. It translates to CASSLVRGQRGYTF.

This chain uses TRBV7-9 with TRBJ1-4; a weak D match, TRBD1 (5 bases). This CDR3 spans 14 amino acids. Germline V lookup: CDR1 SEHNR, CDR2 FQNEAQ (reference sequence). Trimming took 6 bases from V and 5 from J, leaving 13 bases between them. CDR3 region: CASRTGTVNEKLFF. The CDR3 DNA reads as TGTGCCAGCAGGACCGGGACCGTCAATGAAAAACTGTTTTTT.

The chain joins TRBV6-6 to TRBJ1-3; 7 positions agree with TRBD1. The junction had 4 bases not matched to a gene; V was cut back by 4 bases and J by 4 bases. The CDR3 length is 14 residues. Per the germline V gene, CDR1 is MNHNY and CDR2 is SVGAGI (reference sequence). The CDR3 is CASSWRGLGNTIYF. The DNA for the CDR3 is TGTGCCAGCAGTTGGAGGGGGCTAGGAAACACCATATATTTT.

V is TRBV11-2 and J is TRBJ2-7; no clear D gene. The CDR3 is made up of 13 amino acids. Per the germline V gene, CDR1 is SGHAT and CDR2 is FQNNGV. Trimming left V 5 bases short and J 4 bases short, with 12 bases between. The DNA for the CDR3 is TGTGCCAGCAGCCCGGACGGAACATACGAGCAGTACTTC. This gives the protein CASSPDGTYEQYF.

The chain recombines TRBV5-5 with TRBJ2-7, with 11 bases lining up with TRBD1. Looked up from germline, CDR1 is SGHKS and CDR2 is YYEKEE (reference sequence). V trimming: 4 bases; J trimming: 2 bases; junction bases outside the gene matches: 5. The CDR3 extends over 15 amino acids. CDR3 bases: TGTGCCAGCAGCCCGGACAGGGGGCTACCCTACGAGCAGTACTTC. Protein product: CASSPDRGLPYEQYF.

The chain joins TRBV5-6 to TRBJ1-3, with D possibly matching TRBD1 (6 bases). Germline V gene lookup returns CDR1 SGHDT and CDR2 YYEEEE. Trimming cost V 4 bases and J 0 bases, with 11 bases left between them. The CDR3 covers 15 residues. In DNA, the CDR3 is TGTGCCAGCAGCGCCAGGACAGACTCTGGAAACACCATATATTTT. It codes for CASSARTDSGNTIYF.

The chain carries TRBV2 and TRBJ1-5, with no clear D. The CDR3 totals 15 residues. Germline-derived CDR1 and CDR2 are SNHLY and FYNNEI. Trimming removed 7 bases at V and 0 bases at J, with 13 bases between. CDR3 amino acids: CASTEWDLSNQPQHF. DNA for the CDR3: TGTGCCAGCACCGAGTGGGATCTTAGCAATCAGCCCCAGCATTTT. Drawing the rest from reference TRBV2 and TRBJ1-5, the complete variable domain is EPEVTQTPSHQVTQMGQEVILRCVPISNHLYFYWYRQILGQKVEFLVSFYNNEISEKSEIFDDQFSVERPDGSNFTLKIRSTKLEDSAMYFCASTEWDLSNQPQHFGDGTRLSIL.

This chain joins TRBV29-1 and TRBJ1-2; 12 positions match TRBD1. CDR3 length equals 12 residues. Losses at the gene ends were 7 bases for V and 7 bases for J; bases not matched to a gene: 4. Germline V gene lookup returns CDR1 SQVTM and CDR2 ANQGSEA. DNA of the CDR3: TGCAGCGGGGGACAGGGGGCTGGTGGCTACACCTTC. Amino acid sequence: CSGGQGAGGYTF.

The chain carries TRBV5-6 and TRBJ2-6; 14 bases match TRBD2. V was clipped by 6 bases and J by 0 bases; unmatched bases: 5. Looked up from germline, CDR1 is SGHDT and CDR2 is YYEEEE. The CDR3 has 18 residues. CDR3 amino acids: CASNPGLAGDSGANVLTF. The DNA for the CDR3 is TGTGCCAGCAACCCGGGACTAGCGGGAGACTCTGGGGCCAACGTCCTGACTTTC.

The V call is TRBV18, the J call TRBJ2-2; D perhaps matches TRBD1 (5 bases). Trimming shortened V by 2 bases and J by 1 base, and 8 bases separated the two germline ends. Germline V gene sequence: CDR1 KGHSH, CDR2 LQKENI. The CDR3 runs 15 residues. CDR3 coding DNA: TGTGCCAGCTCACCAGGACAACTGAACACCGGGGAGCTGTTTTTT. Translating gives CASSPGQLNTGELFF. Full variable domain (remainder filled in from reference TRBV18 and TRBJ2-2): NAGVMQNPRHLVRRRGQEARLRCSPMKGHSHVYWYRQLPEEGLKFMVYLQKENIIDESGMPKERFSAEFPKEGPSILRIQQVVRGDSAAYFCASSPGQLNTGELFFGEGSRLTVL.

The V gene is TRBV19, the J gene TRBJ2-2; 10 bases match TRBD1. The V gene's germline CDR1 is LNHDA and CDR2 SQIVND (reference sequence). J gave up 8 bases and V 3 bases, and 6 bases lay outside the gene matches. The CDR3 spans 15 residues. Here the CDR3 DNA reads TGTGCCAGTAGTATCTGGGGGACAGGGGATGGGGAGCTGTTTTTT. Protein sequence: CASSIWGTGDGELFF. The variable domain in full, with the rest retrieved from reference TRBV19 and TRBJ2-2, is DGGITQSPKYLFRKEGQNVTLSCEQNLNHDAMYWYRQDPGQGLRLIYYSQIVNDFQKGDIAEGYSVSREKKESFPLTVTSAQKNPTAFYLCASSIWGTGDGELFFGEGSRLTVL.

This rearrangement joins TRBV7-2 to TRBJ1-4; D gene ambiguous. Germline V gives CDR1 SGHTA, CDR2 FQGNSA. Trimming removed 3 bases at V and 3 bases at J, with 14 bases between. There are 16 residues in the CDR3. CDR3: CASSLLGRIANEKLFF. The CDR3 bases are TGTGCCAGCAGCTTGCTAGGGAGAATAGCTAATGAAAAACTGTTTTTT. The whole variable domain, filled in from reference TRBV7-2 and TRBJ1-4, reads GAGVSQSPSNKVTEKGKDVELRCDPISGHTALYWYRQSLGQGLEFLIYFQGNSAPDKSGLPSDRFSAERTGGSVSTLTIQRTQQEDSAVYLCASSLLGRIANEKLFFGSGTQLSVL.

This clone was recorded once. The rearrangement joins TRBV9 to TRBJ2-2; D uncertain. Between the trimmed V and J ends, which lost 0 bases and 2 bases, there was a span of 5 bases. The CDR3 covers 14 residues. Germline CDR1 reads SGDLS; CDR2 reads YYNGEE. The CDR3 DNA is TGTGCCAGCAGCGTAGCCCAAAACACCGGGGAGCTGTTTTTT. Translating it yields CASSVAQNTGELFF.

The chain is built from TRBV7-9 and TRBJ2-1; the match to TRBD2 covers 8 bases. V shed 1 base and J 13 bases; nucleotides not matched to a gene: 3. Germline V lookup: CDR1 SEHNR, CDR2 FQNEAQ (reference sequence). The CDR3 has 12 residues. The CDR3 protein is CASSLVAGGQFF. The CDR3 DNA follows: TGTGCCAGCAGCTTAGTTGCGGGAGGACAGTTCTTC.

The chain recombines TRBV14 with TRBJ1-5; no clear D gene. V was pared by 0 bases and J by 9 bases, with 15 bases between. The V gene's germline CDR1 is SGHDN and CDR2 FVKESK. The CDR3 length is 15 residues. CDR3: CASSQEAAGITPQHF. CDR3 DNA sequence: TGTGCCAGCAGCCAAGAGGCCGCAGGCATAACGCCCCAGCATTTT.